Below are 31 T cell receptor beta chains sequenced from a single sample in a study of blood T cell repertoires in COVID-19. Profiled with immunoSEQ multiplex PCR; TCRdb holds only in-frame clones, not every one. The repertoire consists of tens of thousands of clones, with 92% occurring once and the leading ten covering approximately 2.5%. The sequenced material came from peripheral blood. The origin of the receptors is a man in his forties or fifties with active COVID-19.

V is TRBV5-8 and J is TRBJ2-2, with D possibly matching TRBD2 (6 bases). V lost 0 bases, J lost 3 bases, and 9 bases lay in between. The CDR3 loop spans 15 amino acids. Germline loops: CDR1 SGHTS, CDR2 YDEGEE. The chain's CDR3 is CASSLGGIYTGELFF. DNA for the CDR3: TGTGCCAGCAGCTTGGGCGGGATTTACACCGGGGAGCTGTTTTTT.

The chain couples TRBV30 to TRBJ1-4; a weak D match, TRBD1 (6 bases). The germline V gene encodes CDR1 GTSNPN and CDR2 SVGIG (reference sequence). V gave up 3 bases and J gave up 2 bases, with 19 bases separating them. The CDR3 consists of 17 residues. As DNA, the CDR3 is TGTGCCTGGAGGGGAGTAGGGAGGGGGGTCACTAATGAAAAACTGTTTTTT. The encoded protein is CAWRGVGRGVTNEKLFF.

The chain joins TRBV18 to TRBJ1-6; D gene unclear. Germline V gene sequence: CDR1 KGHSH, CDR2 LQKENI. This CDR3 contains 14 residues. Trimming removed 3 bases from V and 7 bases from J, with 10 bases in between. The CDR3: CASSPSFLNSPLHF. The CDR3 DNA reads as TGTGCCAGCTCACCGAGTTTCCTAAATTCACCCCTCCACTTT.

The CDR3 coding sequence is TGTGCCAGCAGGAACGGTGGCGGGGAGCTGTTTTTT. This sequence encodes CASRNGGGELFF. The rearrangement joins TRBV7-9 to TRBJ2-2; D gene ambiguous. The CDR3 extends over 12 amino acids. V was trimmed by 6 bases and J by 7 bases, leaving 9 bases between them. Germline assignment: CDR1 SEHNR and CDR2 FQNEAQ (reference sequence).

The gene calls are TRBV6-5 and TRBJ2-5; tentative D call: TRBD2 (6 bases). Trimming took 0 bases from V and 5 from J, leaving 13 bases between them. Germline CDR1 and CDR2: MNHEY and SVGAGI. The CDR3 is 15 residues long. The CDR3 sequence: CASSYSGPSGETQYF. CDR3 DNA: TGTGCCAGCAGTTACTCCGGGCCGAGCGGGGAGACCCAGTACTTC.

The DNA for the CDR3 is TGTGCCCCATCGGGACAGGGGAACACCGGGGAGCTGTTTTTT. It translates to CAPSGQGNTGELFF. The chain is built from TRBV7-9 and TRBJ2-2, with 9 bases that match TRBD1. The CDR3 extends over 14 amino acids. With 11 bases clipped from V and 1 base from J, the junction kept 5 bases outside the gene matches. Germline CDR1 is SEHNR and CDR2 is FQNEAQ (reference sequence).

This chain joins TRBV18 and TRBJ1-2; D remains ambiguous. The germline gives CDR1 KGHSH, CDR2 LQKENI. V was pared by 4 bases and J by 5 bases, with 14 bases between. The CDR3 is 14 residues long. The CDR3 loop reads CASSLTGVDYGYTF. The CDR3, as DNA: TGTGCCAGCTCACTTACGGGAGTGGATTATGGCTACACCTTC.

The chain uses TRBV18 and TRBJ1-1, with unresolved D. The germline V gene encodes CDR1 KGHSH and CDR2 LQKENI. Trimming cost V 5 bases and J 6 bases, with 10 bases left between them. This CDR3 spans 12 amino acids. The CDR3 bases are TGTGCCAGCTCAGCCAGCGGGGCTGAAGCTTTCTTT. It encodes CASSASGAEAFF.

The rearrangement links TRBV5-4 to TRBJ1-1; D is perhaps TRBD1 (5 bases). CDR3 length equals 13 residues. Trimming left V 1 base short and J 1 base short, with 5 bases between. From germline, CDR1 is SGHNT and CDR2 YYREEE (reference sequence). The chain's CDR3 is CASSLQGNTEAFF. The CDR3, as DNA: TGTGCCAGCAGCTTGCAGGGGAACACTGAAGCTTTCTTT. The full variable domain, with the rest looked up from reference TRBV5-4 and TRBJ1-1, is ETGVTQSPTHLIKTRGQQVTLRCSSQSGHNTVSWYQQALGQGPQFIFQYYREEENGRGNFPPRFSGLQFPNYSSELNVNALELDDSALYLCASSLQGNTEAFFGQGTRLTVV.

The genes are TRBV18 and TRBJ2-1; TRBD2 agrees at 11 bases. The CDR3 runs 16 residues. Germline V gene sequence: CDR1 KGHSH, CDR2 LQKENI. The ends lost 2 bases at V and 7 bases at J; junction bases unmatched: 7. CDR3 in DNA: TGTGCCAGCTCACCATTCGGGACTAGCGGAGGAAATGAGCAGTTCTTC. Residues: CASSPFGTSGGNEQFF.

The CDR3 nucleotides are TGTGCCAGCAGCCCGGGACAGGGCTATGGCTACACCTTC. Encoded protein: CASSPGQGYGYTF. The V call is TRBV3-1 (or the pseudogene TRBV3-2), the J call TRBJ1-2, with 9 bases that match TRBD1. The CDR3 totals 13 residues. CDR1 and CDR2 from the germline V gene are LGHDT and YNNKEL (reference sequence). The ends lost 4 bases at V and 4 bases at J; junction bases unmatched: 1.

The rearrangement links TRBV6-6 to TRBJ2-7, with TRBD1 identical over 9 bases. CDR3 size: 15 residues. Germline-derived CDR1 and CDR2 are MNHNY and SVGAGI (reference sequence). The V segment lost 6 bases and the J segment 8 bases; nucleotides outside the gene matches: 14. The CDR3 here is CASSDSRDRADQQYF. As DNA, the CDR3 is TGTGCCAGCAGCGATAGCCGGGACAGGGCAGACCAGCAGTACTTC.

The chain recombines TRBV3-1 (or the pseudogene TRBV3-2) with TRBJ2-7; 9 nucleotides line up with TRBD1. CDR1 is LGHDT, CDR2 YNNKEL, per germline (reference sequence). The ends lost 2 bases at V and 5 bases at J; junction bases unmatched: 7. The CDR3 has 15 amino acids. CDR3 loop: CASSQQWDRVHEQYF. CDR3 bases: TGTGCCAGCAGCCAACAATGGGACAGGGTACACGAGCAGTACTTC.

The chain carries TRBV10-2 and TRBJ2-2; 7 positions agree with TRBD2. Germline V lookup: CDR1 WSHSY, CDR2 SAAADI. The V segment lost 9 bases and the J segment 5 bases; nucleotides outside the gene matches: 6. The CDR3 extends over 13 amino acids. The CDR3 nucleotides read TGCGCCAGTGACCCGGGGGGAACCGGGGAGCTGTTTTTT. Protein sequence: CASDPGGTGELFF.

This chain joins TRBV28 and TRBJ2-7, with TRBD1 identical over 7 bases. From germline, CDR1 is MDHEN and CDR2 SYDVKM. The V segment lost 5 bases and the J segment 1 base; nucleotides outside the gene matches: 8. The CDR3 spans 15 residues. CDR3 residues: CASSDTGVPSYEQYF. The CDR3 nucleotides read TGTGCCAGCAGTGATACAGGGGTGCCATCCTACGAGCAGTACTTC.

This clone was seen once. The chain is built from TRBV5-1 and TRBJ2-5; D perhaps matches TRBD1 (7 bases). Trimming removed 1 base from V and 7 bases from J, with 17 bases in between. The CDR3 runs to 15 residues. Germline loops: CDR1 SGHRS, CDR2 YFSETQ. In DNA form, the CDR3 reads TGCGCCAGCAGCTTGTCCCCTGGAGGGGGCGCGACCCAGTACTTC. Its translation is CASSLSPGGGATQYF.

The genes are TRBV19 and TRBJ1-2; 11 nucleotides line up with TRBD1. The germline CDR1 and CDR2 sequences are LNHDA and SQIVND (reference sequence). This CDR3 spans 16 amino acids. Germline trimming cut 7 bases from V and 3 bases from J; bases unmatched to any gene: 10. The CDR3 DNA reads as TGTGCCAGTACGGACAGGGGGCTCCCTGGTTACTATGGCTACACCTTC. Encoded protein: CASTDRGLPGYYGYTF. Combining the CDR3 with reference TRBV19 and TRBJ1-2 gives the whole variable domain DGGITQSPKYLFRKEGQNVTLSCEQNLNHDAMYWYRQDPGQGLRLIYYSQIVNDFQKGDIAEGYSVSREKKESFPLTVTSAQKNPTAFYLCASTDRGLPGYYGYTFGSGTRLTVV.

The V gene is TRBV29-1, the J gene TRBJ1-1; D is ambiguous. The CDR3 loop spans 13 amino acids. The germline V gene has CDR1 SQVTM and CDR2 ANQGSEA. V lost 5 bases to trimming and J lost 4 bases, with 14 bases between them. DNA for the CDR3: TGCAGCGTTAAGACGGGATTGGGCACTGAAGCTTTCTTT. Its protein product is CSVKTGLGTEAFF.

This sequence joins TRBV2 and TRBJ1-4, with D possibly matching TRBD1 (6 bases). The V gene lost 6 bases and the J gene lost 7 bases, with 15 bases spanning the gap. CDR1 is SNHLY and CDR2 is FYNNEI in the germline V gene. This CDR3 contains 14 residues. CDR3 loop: CASRRTALSEKLFF. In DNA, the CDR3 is TGTGCCAGCAGGAGGACAGCCTTGAGTGAAAAACTGTTTTTT.

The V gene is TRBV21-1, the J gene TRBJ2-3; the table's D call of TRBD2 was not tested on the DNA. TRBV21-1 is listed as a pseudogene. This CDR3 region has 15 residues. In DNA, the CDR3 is TGTGCCAGCAGCGATCCTAGCGGGAGTCCAGATACGCAGTATTTT. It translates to CASSDPSGSPDTQYF.

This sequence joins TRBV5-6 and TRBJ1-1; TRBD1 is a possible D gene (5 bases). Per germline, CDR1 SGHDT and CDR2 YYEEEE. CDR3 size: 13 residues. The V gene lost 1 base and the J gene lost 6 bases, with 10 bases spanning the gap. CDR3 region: CASSLLGAAEAFF. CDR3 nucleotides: TGTGCCAGCAGCTTGTTAGGGGCCGCTGAAGCTTTCTTT. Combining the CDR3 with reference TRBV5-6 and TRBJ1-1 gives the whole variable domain DAGVTQSPTHLIKTRGQQVTLRCSPKSGHDTVSWYQQALGQGPQFIFQYYEEEERQRGNFPDRFSGHQFPNYSSELNVNALLLGDSALYLCASSLLGAAEAFFGQGTRLTVV.

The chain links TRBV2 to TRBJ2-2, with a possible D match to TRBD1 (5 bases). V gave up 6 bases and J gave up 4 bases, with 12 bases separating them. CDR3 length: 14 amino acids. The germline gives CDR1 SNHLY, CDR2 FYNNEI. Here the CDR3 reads CASRSRVGTGELFF. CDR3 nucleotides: TGTGCCAGCAGGAGCAGGGTGGGCACCGGGGAGCTGTTTTTT.

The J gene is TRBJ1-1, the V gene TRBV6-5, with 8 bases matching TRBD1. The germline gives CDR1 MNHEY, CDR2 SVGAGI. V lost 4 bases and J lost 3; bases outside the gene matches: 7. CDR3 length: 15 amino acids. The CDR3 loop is CASSSDRVGYTEAFF. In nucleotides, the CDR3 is TGTGCCAGCAGTTCGGACAGGGTTGGATACACTGAAGCTTTCTTT.

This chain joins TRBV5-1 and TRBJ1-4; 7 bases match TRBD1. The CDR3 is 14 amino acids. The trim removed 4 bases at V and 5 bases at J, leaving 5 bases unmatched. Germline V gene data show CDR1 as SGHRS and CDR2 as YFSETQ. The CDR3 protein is CASSLGQDNEKLFF. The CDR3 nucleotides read TGCGCCAGCAGCCTCGGACAGGACAATGAAAAACTGTTTTTT.

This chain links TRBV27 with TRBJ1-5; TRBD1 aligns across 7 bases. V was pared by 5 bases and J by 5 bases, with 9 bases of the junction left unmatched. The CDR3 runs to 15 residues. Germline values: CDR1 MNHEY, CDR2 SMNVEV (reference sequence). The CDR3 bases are TGTGCCAGCAGTCCCCTCGGGCAGGGGGATCAGCCCCAGCATTTT. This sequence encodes CASSPLGQGDQPQHF.

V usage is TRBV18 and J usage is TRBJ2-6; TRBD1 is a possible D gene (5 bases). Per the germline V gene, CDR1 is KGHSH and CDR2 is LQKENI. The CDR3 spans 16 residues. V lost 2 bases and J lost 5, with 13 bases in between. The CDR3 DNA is TGTGCCAGCTCACCAGCCAGGGTCCTTCGGGCCAACGTCCTGACTTTC. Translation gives CASSPARVLRANVLTF.

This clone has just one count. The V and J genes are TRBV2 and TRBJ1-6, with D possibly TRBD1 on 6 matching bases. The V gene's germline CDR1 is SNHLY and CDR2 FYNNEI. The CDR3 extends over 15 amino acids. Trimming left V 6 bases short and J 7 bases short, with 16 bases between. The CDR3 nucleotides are TGTGCCAGCAGCGTACAGGGAGAGAGGAATTCACCCCTCCACTTT. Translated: CASSVQGERNSPLHF.

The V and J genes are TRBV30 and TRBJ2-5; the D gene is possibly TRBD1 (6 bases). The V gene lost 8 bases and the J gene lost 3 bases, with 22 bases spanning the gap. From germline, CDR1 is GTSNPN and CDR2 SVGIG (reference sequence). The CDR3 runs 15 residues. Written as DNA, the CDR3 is TGTGCCCTCCTACCGATGGGGGCTGGTAAAGAGACCCAGTACTTC. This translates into CALLPMGAGKETQYF.

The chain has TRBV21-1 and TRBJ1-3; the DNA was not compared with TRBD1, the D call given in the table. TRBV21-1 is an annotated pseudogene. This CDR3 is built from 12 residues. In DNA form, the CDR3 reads TGTGCCACCCAAGGACAGGGAAACACCATATATTTT. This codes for CATQGQGNTIYF.

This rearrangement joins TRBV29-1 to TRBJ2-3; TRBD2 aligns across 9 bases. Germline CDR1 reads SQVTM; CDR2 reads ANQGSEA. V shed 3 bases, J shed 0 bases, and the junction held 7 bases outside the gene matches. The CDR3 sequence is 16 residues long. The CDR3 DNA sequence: TGCAGCGTTGAGGGCCTAGCGGGGTCTAGCACAGATACGCAGTATTTT. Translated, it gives CSVEGLAGSSTDTQYF.

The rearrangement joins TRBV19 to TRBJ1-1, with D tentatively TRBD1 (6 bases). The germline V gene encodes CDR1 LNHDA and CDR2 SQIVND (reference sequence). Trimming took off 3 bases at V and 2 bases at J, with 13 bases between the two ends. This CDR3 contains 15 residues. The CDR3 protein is CASSISGQSNTEAFF. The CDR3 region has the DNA TGTGCCAGTAGTATTTCAGGACAGTCAAACACTGAAGCTTTCTTT.